What follows are 14 T cell receptor beta chains derived from one specimen sequenced in a study of blood T cell repertoires in COVID-19. The repertoire was sequenced with immunoSEQ multiplex PCR; TCRdb's copy has only in-frame clones and lacks some. Of around 440,000 clones listed, about 91% were seen once; the top ten hold 10% to 15%. Sequenced sample: peripheral blood. The receptor source for this set is a woman aged 45-65 years with COVID-19, enrolled during active disease.

This sequence joins TRBV3-1 (or the pseudogene TRBV3-2) and TRBJ2-7; TRBD2 aligns across 9 bases. Germline V CDR1 and CDR2: LGHDT, YNNKEL (reference sequence). After removal of 0 bases from V and 0 bases from J, the junction contained 12 bases not matched to a gene. CDR3 size: 19 residues. The CDR3 DNA follows: TGTGCCAGCAGCCAAGATGAGCTAGCGGGGTATTCGAGCTCCTACGAGCAGTACTTC. It is translated as CASSQDELAGYSSSYEQYF.

The rearrangement joins TRBV5-8 to TRBJ2-5; 8 nucleotides align to TRBD2. The V gene end was trimmed by 2 bases and the J gene end by 3 bases; junction bases not matched to a gene: 3. The CDR3 runs to 14 residues. The germline V gene encodes CDR1 SGHTS and CDR2 YDEGEE. CDR3 bases: TGTGCCAGCAGCTTTAGCGGGGTAAAAGAGACCCAGTACTTC. Its translation: CASSFSGVKETQYF.

This rearrangement joins TRBV6-1 to TRBJ2-3, with no clear D. The ends were cut back, 3 bases at V and 1 base at J, with 14 bases in the middle. From germline, CDR1 is MNHNS and CDR2 SASEGT. The CDR3 totals 16 residues. CDR3 nucleotides: TGTGCCAGCAGTGAGTCGTTTAGGAGCGGCACAGATACGCAGTATTTT. Amino acids: CASSESFRSGTDTQYF.

J is TRBJ1-1 and V is TRBV7-9; tentative D call: TRBD1 (5 bases). The germline CDR1 and CDR2 sequences are SEHNR and FQNEAQ (reference sequence). CDR3 length: 11 residues. V gave up 8 bases and J gave up 4 bases, with 8 bases separating them. CDR3 region: CASRGGTEAFF. CDR3 sequence (DNA): TGTGCCAGCCGGGGGGGCACTGAAGCTTTCTTT.

In nucleotides, the CDR3 is TGTGCCAGCAGTGAAACTTCCTCGTATTCACCCCTCCACTTT. Its protein product is CASSETSSYSPLHF. V gene TRBV6-1 combines with J gene TRBJ1-6; D unclear. V gave up 2 bases and J gave up 8 bases, with 10 bases separating them. The germline gives CDR1 MNHNS, CDR2 SASEGT. The CDR3 contains 14 residues.

The chain recombines TRBV24-1 with TRBJ2-5, with 8 bases matching TRBD2. V gave up 6 bases and J gave up 5 bases; unmatched junction bases: 4. This CDR3 is 13 amino acids long. Germline V CDR1 and CDR2: KGHDR, SFDVKD. The CDR3 nucleotides read TGTGCCACCAGTTCCAGCGGGGGTGAGACCCAGTACTTC. Its translation is CATSSSGGETQYF.

J is TRBJ1-1 and V is TRBV5-4; D is unclear. CDR1 and CDR2 from the germline V gene are SGHNT and YYREEE (reference sequence). The CDR3 has 13 amino acids. Trimming took 6 bases from V and 4 from J, leaving 13 bases between them. Written as DNA, the CDR3 is TGTGCCAGCACCCAAGGAACGGGCACTGAAGCTTTCTTT. Its translation: CASTQGTGTEAFF. Combining the CDR3 with reference TRBV5-4 and TRBJ1-1 gives the whole variable domain ETGVTQSPTHLIKTRGQQVTLRCSSQSGHNTVSWYQQALGQGPQFIFQYYREEENGRGNFPPRFSGLQFPNYSSELNVNALELDDSALYLCASTQGTGTEAFFGQGTRLTVV.

This clone has only one observation. The chain joins TRBV24-1 to TRBJ1-2, with 11 bases that match TRBD1. Looked up from germline, CDR1 is KGHDR and CDR2 is SFDVKD. The trim removed 4 bases at V and 4 bases at J, leaving 7 bases unmatched. The CDR3 loop spans 16 amino acids. CDR3 residues: CATSDPGTGGAYGYTF. The DNA of the CDR3 is TGTGCCACCAGTGACCCCGGGACAGGGGGGGCCTATGGCTACACCTTC.

The V gene is TRBV19, the J gene TRBJ2-2; tentative D call: TRBD2 (7 bases). In germline, CDR1 is LNHDA, CDR2 SQIVND (reference sequence). Between the trimmed V and J ends, which lost 3 bases and 5 bases, there was a span of 16 bases. This CDR3 is 16 amino acids long. In DNA, the CDR3 is TGTGCCAGTAGTATTACGGGGGGCGATCGGACCGGGGAGCTGTTTTTT. Translating it yields CASSITGGDRTGELFF.

This clone was counted a few times. V is TRBV5-4 and J is TRBJ1-5, with D maybe TRBD1 (6 bases). Deletions cut 3 bases from V and 5 bases from J, with 18 bases between. CDR1 is SGHNT, CDR2 YYREEE, per germline (reference sequence). CDR3 length equals 16 residues. The CDR3, as DNA: TGTGCCAGCAGCTCACCCCAGGACAGCGAATATCAGCCCCAGCATTTT. Translating it yields CASSSPQDSEYQPQHF. The full variable domain, completed using reference TRBV5-4 and TRBJ1-5, is ETGVTQSPTHLIKTRGQQVTLRCSSQSGHNTVSWYQQALGQGPQFIFQYYREEENGRGNFPPRFSGLQFPNYSSELNVNALELDDSALYLCASSSPQDSEYQPQHFGDGTRLSIL.

This sequence joins TRBV5-1 and TRBJ2-1; the match to TRBD2 covers 8 bases. The V segment lost 6 bases and the J segment 2 bases; nucleotides outside the gene matches: 4. This CDR3 spans 14 amino acids. The germline gives CDR1 SGHRS, CDR2 YFSETQ. The CDR3 coding sequence is TGCGCCAGCAAGGGGACTAGGGCCTACAATGAGCAGTTCTTC. It codes for CASKGTRAYNEQFF.

This clone was counted a single time. The genes are TRBV11-3 and TRBJ1-6; unclear D gene. V was clipped by 3 bases and J by 8 bases, with 8 bases between them. This CDR3 is 13 amino acids long. The germline gives CDR1 SGHNT, CDR2 YENEEA. CDR3 bases: TGTGCCAGCAGCTTCCCAGACTATTCACCCCTCCACTTT. Protein: CASSFPDYSPLHF.

J is TRBJ2-7 and V is TRBV7-2; 7 positions agree with TRBD2. The CDR3 loop spans 14 amino acids. The V segment lost 1 base and the J segment 3 bases; nucleotides outside the gene matches: 3. The germline V gene encodes CDR1 SGHTA and CDR2 FQGNSA. The CDR3 DNA is TGTGCCAGCAGCTTAGTGGGGGAGGGCTACGAGCAGTACTTC. This translates into CASSLVGEGYEQYF.

The chain employs TRBV12-3 or TRBV12-4 and TRBJ2-1; D not certain. This CDR3 is built from 11 residues. V lost 5 bases and J 4 bases, leaving 3 bases between the germline ends. The CDR3, as DNA: TGTGCCAGCAGTACTTACAATGAGCAGTTCTTC. The encoded protein is CASSTYNEQFF.